This T cell receptor (beta chain) was sequenced in a study of T-cell reconstitution after alpha-beta-depleted transplantation in children. Per germline, CDR1 SGHRS and CDR2 YFSETQ. With V trimmed by 0 bases and J by 9 bases, 5 bases remained unmatched. This CDR3 region has 15 residues. Construction of the TCRbeta library involved unique molecular identifiers. TCRdb processed the PCR reads anew with MiXCR; each CDR3 protein has one entry. The sample includes roughly 570,000 distinct CDR3 sequences, 25% to 30% of them seen just once. The TCR was taken from a boy under two years old with Wiskott-Aldrich syndrome, due to receive a stem cell transplant. The source was PBMCs, collected before TCRalphabeta/CD19-depleted stem cell transplant. The chain links TRBV5-1 to TRBJ2-1; TRBD2 agrees at 11 bases. CDR3 coding DNA: TGCGCCAGCAGCTTGGGAACTAGCGGGAGCTTTGAGCAGTTCTTC. Encoded protein: CASSLGTSGSFEQFF.